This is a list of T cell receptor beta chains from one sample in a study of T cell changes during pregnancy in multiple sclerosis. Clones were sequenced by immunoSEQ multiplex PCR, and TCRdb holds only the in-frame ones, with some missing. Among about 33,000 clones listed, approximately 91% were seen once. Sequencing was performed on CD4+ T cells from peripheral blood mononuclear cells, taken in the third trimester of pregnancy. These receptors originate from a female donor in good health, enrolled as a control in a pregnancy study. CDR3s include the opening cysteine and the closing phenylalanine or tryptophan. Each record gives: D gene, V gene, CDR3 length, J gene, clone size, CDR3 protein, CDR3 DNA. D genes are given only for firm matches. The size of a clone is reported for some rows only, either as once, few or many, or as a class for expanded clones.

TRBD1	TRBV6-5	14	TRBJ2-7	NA	CASSYVGQGYEQYF	TGTGCCAGCAGTTACGTAGGACAGGGCTACGAGCAGTACTTC
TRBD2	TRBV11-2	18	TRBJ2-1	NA	CASSLISSGSTSYNEQFF	TGTGCCAGCAGCTTAATTTCTAGCGGGAGTACTTCCTACAATGAGCAGTTCTTC
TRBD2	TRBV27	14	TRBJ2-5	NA	CASRGLAGKETQYF	TGTGCCAGCAGGGGACTAGCGGGCAAAGAGACCCAGTACTTC
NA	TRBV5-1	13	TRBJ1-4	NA	CASSARQDEKLFF	TGCGCCAGCAGCGCAAGACAGGACGAAAAACTGTTTTTT
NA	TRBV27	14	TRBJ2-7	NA	CASSRAQGTYEQYF	TGTGCCAGCAGTCGGGCCCAGGGGACCTACGAGCAGTACTTC
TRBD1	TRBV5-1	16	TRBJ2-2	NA	CASSLEGRGTTGELFF	TGCGCCAGCAGCTTGGAAGGCAGGGGGACGACCGGGGAGCTGTTTTTT
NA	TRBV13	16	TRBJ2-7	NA	CASSLVRGFSSYEQYF	TGTGCCAGCAGCTTAGTAAGGGGTTTTAGCTCCTACGAGCAGTACTTC
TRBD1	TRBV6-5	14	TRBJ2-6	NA	CASTGGTGANVLTF	TGTGCCAGCACAGGGGGAACTGGGGCCAACGTCCTGACTTTC
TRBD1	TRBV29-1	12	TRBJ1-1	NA	CSVGTGNSAAFF	TGCAGCGTGGGGACAGGGAATTCTGCGGCTTTCTTT
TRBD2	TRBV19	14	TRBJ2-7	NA	CASSIPGGLYEQYF	TGTGCCAGTAGTATCCCGGGAGGCCTCTACGAGCAGTACTTC
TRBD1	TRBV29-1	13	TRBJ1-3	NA	CSSTGESGNTIYF	TGCAGCAGCACAGGGGAATCTGGAAACACCATATATTTT
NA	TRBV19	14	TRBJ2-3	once	CASSRRGFTDTQYF	TGTGCCAGTAGTAGGCGGGGCTTCACAGATACGCAGTATTTT
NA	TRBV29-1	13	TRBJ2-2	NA	CSVSPGNTGELFF	TGCAGCGTTTCCCCAGGGAACACCGGGGAGCTGTTTTTT
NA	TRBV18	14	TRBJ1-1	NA	CASTKTDGDTEAFF	TGTGCCAGCACAAAGACAGACGGCGACACTGAAGCTTTCTTT
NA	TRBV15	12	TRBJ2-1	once	CATSRVNNEQFF	TGTGCCACCAGCAGAGTAAACAATGAGCAGTTCTTC
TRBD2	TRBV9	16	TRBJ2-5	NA	CASSARLAGGQETQYF	TGTGCCAGCAGCGCGAGACTAGCGGGAGGGCAAGAGACCCAGTACTTC
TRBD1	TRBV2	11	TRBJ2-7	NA	CASRGTDRRYF	TGTGCCAGCAGAGGGACAGACCGTCGGTACTTC